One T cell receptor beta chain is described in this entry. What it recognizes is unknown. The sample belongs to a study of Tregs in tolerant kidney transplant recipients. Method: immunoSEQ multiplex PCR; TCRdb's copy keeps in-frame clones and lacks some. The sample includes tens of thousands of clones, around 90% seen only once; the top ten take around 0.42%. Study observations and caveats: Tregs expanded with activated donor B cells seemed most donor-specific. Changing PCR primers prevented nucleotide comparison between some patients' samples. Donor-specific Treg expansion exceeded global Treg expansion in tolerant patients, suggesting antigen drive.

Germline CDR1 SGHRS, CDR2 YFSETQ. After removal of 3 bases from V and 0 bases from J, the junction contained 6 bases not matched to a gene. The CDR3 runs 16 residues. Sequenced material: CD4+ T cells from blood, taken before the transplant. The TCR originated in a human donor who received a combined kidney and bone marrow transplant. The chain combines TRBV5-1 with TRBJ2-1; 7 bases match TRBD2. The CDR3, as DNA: TGCGCCAGCAGCTCGGCTAGCGGAGCCTCCTACAATGAGCAGTTCTTC. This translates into CASSSASGASYNEQFF.